These 32 T cell receptor beta chains were sequenced from one sample in a study of blood T cell repertoires in COVID-19. The table came from immunoSEQ multiplex PCR; TCRdb's copy has only in-frame clones and leaves some out. This sample has approximately 200,000 clones, with 89% found just once. The source material was PBMCs or T cells enriched from blood (not recorded which). The receptors were gathered from a woman between 40 and 55 years old with acute COVID-19.

The V gene is TRBV7-3, the J gene TRBJ2-1; 8 bases align to TRBD1. V was clipped by 6 bases and J by 1 base; unmatched bases: 5. The CDR3 has 15 residues. CDR1 is SGHTA, CDR2 FQGTGA, per germline. This CDR3 reads CASSPDRASYNEQFF. The CDR3 bases are TGTGCCAGCAGTCCGGACAGGGCATCCTACAATGAGCAGTTCTTC. Together with reference TRBV7-3 and TRBJ2-1, the CDR3 gives the full variable domain: GAGVSQTPSNKVTEKGKYVELRCDPISGHTALYWYRQSLGQGPEFLIYFQGTGAADDSGLPNDRFFAVRPEGSVSTLKIQRTERGDSAVYLCASSPDRASYNEQFFGPGTRLTVL.

The chain has TRBV14 and TRBJ2-2, with no clear D. Between the trimmed V and J ends, which lost 2 bases and 6 bases, there was a span of 4 bases. The CDR3 runs to 12 residues. CDR1 and CDR2 (germline): SGHDN, FVKESK. Here the CDR3 DNA reads TGTGCCAGCAGCCAACTGTCCGGGGAGCTGTTTTTT. Translation: CASSQLSGELFF.

This chain links TRBV28 with TRBJ1-4; weak D call: TRBD1 (5 bases). The CDR3 extends over 15 amino acids. V was trimmed by 2 bases and J by 5 bases, leaving 12 bases between them. Per germline, CDR1 MDHEN and CDR2 SYDVKM. The CDR3: CASSLPRERNEKLFF. The CDR3 DNA reads as TGTGCCAGCAGTTTACCCAGGGAAAGAAATGAAAAACTGTTTTTT.

The chain carries TRBV29-1 and TRBJ2-3; 7 bases agree with TRBD2. The V gene's germline CDR1 is SQVTM and CDR2 ANQGSEA. The V and J ends lost 4 bases and 2 bases, in that order; junction bases with no gene match: 15. The CDR3 has 17 amino acids. CDR3 coding DNA: TGCAGCGTTGTAGGGAATTGGGGAAGCGGGGACACAGATACGCAGTATTTT. Amino acid sequence: CSVVGNWGSGDTDTQYF.

This chain links TRBV7-6 with TRBJ1-4; D may be TRBD1 (5 bases). Germline V CDR1 and CDR2: SGHVS, FNYEAQ. This CDR3 contains 15 residues. V was pared by 5 bases and J by 4 bases, with 14 bases between. CDR3 amino acids: CASSDYTGLNEKLFF. The CDR3 DNA reads as TGTGCCAGCAGCGACTACACGGGACTTAATGAAAAACTGTTTTTT.

This chain connects TRBV4-1 to TRBJ2-1; 10 bases align to TRBD2. This CDR3 spans 16 amino acids. CDR1 and CDR2 from the germline V gene are MGHRA and YSYEKL. J lost 2 bases, V lost 2 bases, and 3 bases had no gene match. The CDR3 sequence: CASSQLAGGTYNEQFF. As DNA, the CDR3 is TGCGCCAGCAGCCAATTAGCGGGAGGAACCTACAATGAGCAGTTCTTC.

J is TRBJ1-1 and V is TRBV9; TRBD1 agrees at 8 bases. The CDR3 extends over 14 amino acids. CDR1 is SGDLS, CDR2 YYNGEE, per germline. Germline trimming cut 3 bases from V and 8 bases from J; bases unmatched to any gene: 9. This chain's CDR3 is CASSDDRGVREAFF. The CDR3 coding sequence is TGTGCCAGCAGCGATGACAGGGGAGTAAGGGAAGCTTTCTTT. Based on the CDR3 plus reference TRBV9 and TRBJ1-1, the full variable domain is DSGVTQTPKHLITATGQRVTLRCSPRSGDLSVYWYQQSLDQGLQFLIQYYNGEERAKGNILERFSAQQFPDLHSELNLSSLELGDSALYFCASSDDRGVREAFFGQGTRLTVV.

V and J are TRBV5-5 and TRBJ1-2; 10 bases fit TRBD1. The CDR3 is made up of 16 amino acids. Germline loops: CDR1 SGHKS, CDR2 YYEKEE (reference sequence). V lost 3 bases and J lost 4; bases outside the gene matches: 9. The CDR3 coding sequence is TGTGCCAGCAGCTCCCGACAGGGGGCTGAGGGCTATGGCTACACCTTC. It encodes CASSSRQGAEGYGYTF.

This chain joins TRBV4-3 and TRBJ2-7; TRBD1 aligns across 7 bases. This CDR3 has 14 residues. From germline, CDR1 is LGHNA and CDR2 YSLEER. Trimming took 1 base from V and 4 from J; bases not matched to a gene: 4. The CDR3 DNA sequence: TGCGCCAGCAGCCAAGCCGGGACAGAATACGAGCAGTACTTC. It translates to CASSQAGTEYEQYF.

The V and J genes are TRBV19 and TRBJ1-1; 8 bases align to TRBD1. This CDR3 comprises 16 residues. Germline lookup yields CDR1 LNHDA and CDR2 SQIVND (reference sequence). J lost 2 bases, V lost 7 bases, and 12 bases had no gene match. CDR3 in amino acids: CASNGWPGQGNTEAFF. CDR3 DNA sequence: TGTGCCAGTAACGGCTGGCCCGGACAGGGCAACACTGAAGCTTTCTTT.

Here the CDR3 DNA reads TGTGCCAGCAGCTTACATGGCAACACTGAAGCTTTCTTT. This encodes CASSLHGNTEAFF. J is TRBJ1-1 and V is TRBV7-3; no clear D gene. Per germline, CDR1 SGHTA and CDR2 FQGTGA. V lost 2 bases and J 2 bases, leaving 6 bases between the germline ends. This CDR3 contains 13 residues.

This sequence joins TRBV2 and TRBJ1-6; D call uncertain. V was pared by 6 bases and J by 9 bases, with 18 bases between. The CDR3 covers 15 residues. Germline V gives CDR1 SNHLY, CDR2 FYNNEI. The CDR3 reads CASRALASGFSPLHF. The CDR3 DNA sequence: TGTGCCAGCAGGGCCTTAGCTTCCGGCTTTTCACCCCTCCACTTT.

V usage is TRBV19 and J usage is TRBJ1-2; 8 bases align to TRBD1. Germline values: CDR1 LNHDA, CDR2 SQIVND (reference sequence). After removal of 5 bases from V and 6 bases from J, the junction contained 14 bases not matched to a gene. The CDR3 is 16 residues long. CDR3 in DNA: TGTGCCAGTAGTCCCCGACAGGGGAGTGGTGCGGATGGCTACACCTTC. Translated: CASSPRQGSGADGYTF.

The rearrangement uses TRBV6-5 and TRBJ1-1; a possible D gene is TRBD1 (5 bases). Between the trimmed V and J ends, which lost 2 bases and 1 base, there was a span of 5 bases. CDR1 MNHEY and CDR2 SVGAGI come from the germline V gene. The CDR3 loop spans 13 amino acids. The CDR3 here is CASSYDRNTEAFF. CDR3 coding DNA: TGTGCCAGCAGTTACGACAGGAACACTGAAGCTTTCTTT.

This rearrangement joins TRBV6-5 to TRBJ1-2, with a weak D call TRBD1 (6 bases). The CDR3 runs to 13 residues. With 5 bases removed from V and 7 bases from J, the gap between germline ends came to 14 bases. Germline loops: CDR1 MNHEY, CDR2 SVGAGI. The CDR3 here is CASSTTGSGGYTF. The CDR3 DNA sequence: TGTGCCAGCAGTACAACAGGGTCGGGTGGCTACACCTTC.

This clone has only a few counts. The chain couples TRBV5-4 to TRBJ2-2, with TRBD1 identical over 11 bases. After removal of 6 bases from V and 4 bases from J, the junction contained 5 bases not matched to a gene. The CDR3 consists of 15 residues. From germline, CDR1 is SGHNT and CDR2 YYREEE (reference sequence). The CDR3 DNA sequence: TGTGCCAGCACTGGACAGGGGGCGGGCACCGGGGAGCTGTTTTTT. Protein product: CASTGQGAGTGELFF.

Concerning this clone itself: The sample carries other DNA sequences with the same CDR3. This chain uses TRBV5-4 with TRBJ2-7, with 9 bases fitting TRBD1. The length of the CDR3 is 14 residues. CDR1 is SGHNT, CDR2 YYREEE, per germline (reference sequence). Unmatched junction bases numbered 5, after V lost 5 bases and J lost 2 bases. The CDR3 sequence is CASSPGQGPYEQYF. For the CDR3, the DNA is TGTGCCAGCAGTCCGGGACAGGGTCCCTACGAGCAGTACTTC.

The chain uses TRBV15 and TRBJ2-7; no firm D call. V lost 1 base and J 2 bases, leaving 12 bases between the germline ends. The length of the CDR3 is 15 residues. Per the germline V gene, CDR1 is LNHNV and CDR2 is YYDKDF (reference sequence). CDR3 loop: CATSRVYGSAYEQYF. For the CDR3, the DNA is TGTGCCACCAGCAGAGTTTACGGTAGTGCCTACGAGCAGTACTTC.

V usage is TRBV19 and J usage is TRBJ2-1; 7 nucleotides align to TRBD1. CDR1 is LNHDA, CDR2 SQIVND, per germline (reference sequence). The V segment lost 3 bases and the J segment 9 bases; nucleotides outside the gene matches: 5. This CDR3 has 13 residues. The CDR3 nucleotides are TGTGCCAGTAGTATCAACAGGGGCGGTGAGCAGTTCTTC. The encoded protein is CASSINRGGEQFF. The whole variable domain, filled in from reference TRBV19 and TRBJ2-1, reads DGGITQSPKYLFRKEGQNVTLSCEQNLNHDAMYWYRQDPGQGLRLIYYSQIVNDFQKGDIAEGYSVSREKKESFPLTVTSAQKNPTAFYLCASSINRGGEQFFGPGTRLTVL.

V gene TRBV7-8 combines with J gene TRBJ2-3, with D uncertain. The germline gives CDR1 SGHVS, CDR2 FQNEAQ. V was cut by 0 bases and J by 6 bases, with 10 bases left in between. The CDR3 runs to 14 residues. For the CDR3, the DNA is TGTGCCAGCAGCTTAGCACATCCTTCCGATACGCAGTATTTT. It is translated as CASSLAHPSDTQYF.

This chain links TRBV29-1 with TRBJ2-1, with 14 nucleotides matching TRBD2. Germline V gene lookup returns CDR1 SQVTM and CDR2 ANQGSEA. The V and J ends lost 4 bases and 7 bases, in that order; junction bases with no gene match: 9. The length of the CDR3 is 16 residues. The CDR3 DNA follows: TGCAGCGTTGGTACGGGACTAGCGGGGGACCTGAATGAGCAGTTCTTC. Protein: CSVGTGLAGDLNEQFF.

The chain combines TRBV28 with TRBJ2-1; TRBD1 agrees at 9 bases. The CDR3 is 15 amino acids. Germline trimming cut 2 bases from V and 7 bases from J; bases unmatched to any gene: 6. The germline gives CDR1 MDHEN, CDR2 SYDVKM. The CDR3 coding sequence is TGTGCCAGCAGTTTACCTGGGACAGGGTCGAATGAGCAGTTCTTC. Translating it yields CASSLPGTGSNEQFF.

The chain couples TRBV28 to TRBJ1-6; D not resolved. V was shortened by 1 base and J by 10 bases, with 11 bases between the two germline ends. CDR1 is MDHEN and CDR2 is SYDVKM in the germline V gene. This CDR3 region has 14 residues. CDR3: CASSLSSYASPLHF. The CDR3 coding sequence is TGTGCCAGCAGTTTATCTAGTTATGCGTCACCCCTCCACTTT.

This chain's CDR3 is CASSLGGLNEKLFF. In DNA, the CDR3 is TGCGCCAGCAGCTTGGGGGGCCTTAATGAAAAACTGTTTTTT. The V gene is TRBV5-1, the J gene TRBJ1-4, with D possibly being TRBD1 (5 bases). The V end lost 0 bases, the J end lost 4 bases, and 7 bases lay between the germline ends. The CDR3 consists of 14 residues. Germline CDR1 reads SGHRS; CDR2 reads YFSETQ.

The genes are TRBV28 and TRBJ2-7; TRBD2 agrees at 7 bases. Germline CDR1 and CDR2: MDHEN and SYDVKM. V trimming: 5 bases; J trimming: 0 bases; junction bases outside the gene matches: 7. CDR3 length: 15 residues. For the CDR3, the DNA is TGTGCCAGCAGTCTCCTGGGGGGGGTCTCCTACGAGCAGTACTTC. It encodes CASSLLGGVSYEQYF.

The chain joins TRBV19 to TRBJ1-1; D is ambiguous. V lost 6 bases, J lost 2 bases, and 13 bases lay in between. CDR3 size: 14 residues. Germline CDR1 is LNHDA and CDR2 is SQIVND (reference sequence). CDR3 protein: CASSWEDINTEAFF. Written as DNA, the CDR3 is TGTGCCAGTAGCTGGGAGGATATCAACACTGAAGCTTTCTTT.

This sequence joins TRBV11-2 and TRBJ2-7, with TRBD1 as a possible D gene (5 bases). The V gene's germline CDR1 is SGHAT and CDR2 FQNNGV. The CDR3 has 14 amino acids. Trimming pared 2 bases from V and 2 bases from J, leaving 10 bases between. Written as DNA, the CDR3 is TGTGCCAGCAGCTTAAAAGGGGCCCCCTACGAGCAGTACTTC. It specifies CASSLKGAPYEQYF. Combining the CDR3 with reference TRBV11-2 and TRBJ2-7 gives the whole variable domain EAGVAQSPRYKIIEKRQSVAFWCNPISGHATLYWYQQILGQGPKLLIQFQNNGVVDDSQLPKDRFSAERLKGVDSTLKIQPAKLEDSAVYLCASSLKGAPYEQYFGPGTRLTVT.

This clone was recorded only once. J is TRBJ2-1 and V is TRBV6-6, with D maybe TRBD2 (6 bases). CDR1 MNHNY and CDR2 SVGAGI come from the germline V gene (reference sequence). The CDR3 loop spans 15 amino acids. The V gene lost 4 bases and the J gene lost 2 bases, with 12 bases spanning the gap. CDR3 loop: CASSFSGGAYNEQFF. CDR3 coding DNA: TGTGCCAGCAGTTTTAGCGGAGGGGCCTACAATGAGCAGTTCTTC.

The chain links TRBV14 to TRBJ2-5, with 7 positions matching TRBD1. Trimming took 4 bases from V and 3 from J; bases not matched to a gene: 11. Germline V gene lookup returns CDR1 SGHDN and CDR2 FVKESK. The CDR3 covers 16 residues. Here the CDR3 DNA reads TGTGCCAGCAGCCGAGTCACCCGGGACAGCAAAGAGACCCAGTACTTC. Protein product: CASSRVTRDSKETQYF.

V usage is TRBV29-1 and J usage is TRBJ1-4; 7 positions agree with TRBD1. Germline V CDR1 and CDR2: SQVTM, ANQGSEA. V trimming: 6 bases; J trimming: 4 bases; junction bases outside the gene matches: 11. The CDR3 extends over 15 amino acids. CDR3 loop: CSVSRSGQLNEKLFF. The CDR3, as DNA: TGCAGCGTGTCCCGATCGGGACAGCTTAATGAAAAACTGTTTTTT.

V usage is TRBV7-6 and J usage is TRBJ2-2, with D perhaps matching TRBD2 (6 bases). CDR1 and CDR2 (germline): SGHVS, FNYEAQ. The CDR3 is made up of 15 amino acids. Trimming left V 1 base short and J 4 bases short, with 10 bases between. CDR3 coding DNA: TGTGCCAGCAGCTTAGGCCGCGGGGTCACCGGGGAGCTGTTTTTT. Its protein is CASSLGRGVTGELFF.

The sample holds a few counts of this clone. The J gene is TRBJ1-2, the V gene TRBV29-1; 9 nucleotides line up with TRBD1. CDR3 size: 14 residues. The germline V gene has CDR1 SQVTM and CDR2 ANQGSEA. The trim removed 6 bases at V and 8 bases at J, leaving 13 bases unmatched. CDR3: CSVQRTGGEGGYTF. CDR3 bases: TGCAGCGTACAACGAACAGGGGGCGAAGGGGGCTACACCTTC.